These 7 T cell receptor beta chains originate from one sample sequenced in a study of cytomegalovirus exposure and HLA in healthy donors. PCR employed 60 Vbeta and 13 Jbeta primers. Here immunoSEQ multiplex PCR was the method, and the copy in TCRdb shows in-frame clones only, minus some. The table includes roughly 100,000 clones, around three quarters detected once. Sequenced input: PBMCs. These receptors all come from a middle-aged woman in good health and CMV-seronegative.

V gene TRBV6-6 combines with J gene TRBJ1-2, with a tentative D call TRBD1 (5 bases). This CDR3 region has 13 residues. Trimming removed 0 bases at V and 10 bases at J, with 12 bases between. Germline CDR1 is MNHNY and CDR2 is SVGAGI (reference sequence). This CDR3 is CASSYSTGVDYTF. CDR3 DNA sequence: TGTGCCAGCAGTTACTCGACGGGGGTCGACTACACCTTC.

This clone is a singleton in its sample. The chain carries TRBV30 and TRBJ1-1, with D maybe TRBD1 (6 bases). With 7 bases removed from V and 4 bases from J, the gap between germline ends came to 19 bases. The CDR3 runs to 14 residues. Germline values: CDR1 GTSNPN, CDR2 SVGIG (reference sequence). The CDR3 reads CASHVLQGSTEAFF. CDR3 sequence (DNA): TGTGCCTCTCATGTTTTACAGGGTAGCACTGAAGCTTTCTTT.

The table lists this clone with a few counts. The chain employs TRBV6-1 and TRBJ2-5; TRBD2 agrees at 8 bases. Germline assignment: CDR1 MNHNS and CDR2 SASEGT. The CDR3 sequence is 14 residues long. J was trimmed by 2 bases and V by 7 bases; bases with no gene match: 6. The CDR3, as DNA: TGTGCCAGCATCCTCGGCGGGGGGCAAGAGACCCAGTACTTC. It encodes CASILGGGQETQYF.

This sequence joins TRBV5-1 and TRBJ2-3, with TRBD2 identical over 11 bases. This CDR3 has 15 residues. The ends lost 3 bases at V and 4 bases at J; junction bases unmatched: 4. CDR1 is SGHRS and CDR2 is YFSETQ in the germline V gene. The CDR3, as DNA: TGCGCCAGCAGCTGGGGGACTAGCGGAGCAGATACGCAGTATTTT. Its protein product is CASSWGTSGADTQYF.

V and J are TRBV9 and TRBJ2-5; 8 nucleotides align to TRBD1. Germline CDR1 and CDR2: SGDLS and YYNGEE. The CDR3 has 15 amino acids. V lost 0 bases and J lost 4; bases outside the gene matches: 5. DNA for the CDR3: TGTGCCAGCAGCGTAGACTCCGACAGGGGAGAGACCCAGTACTTC. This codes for CASSVDSDRGETQYF.

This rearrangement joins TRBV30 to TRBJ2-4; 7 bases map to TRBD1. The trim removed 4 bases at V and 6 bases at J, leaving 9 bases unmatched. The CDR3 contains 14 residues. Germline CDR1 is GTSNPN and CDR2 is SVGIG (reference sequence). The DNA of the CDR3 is TGTGCCTGGAATGCCGGGACAGAGGTAAACATTCAGTACTTC. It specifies CAWNAGTEVNIQYF.

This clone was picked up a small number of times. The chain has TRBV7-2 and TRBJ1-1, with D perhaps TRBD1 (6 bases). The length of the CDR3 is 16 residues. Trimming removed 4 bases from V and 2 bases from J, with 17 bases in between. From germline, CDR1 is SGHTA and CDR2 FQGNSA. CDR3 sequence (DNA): TGTGCCAGCAGCTCCGGAGGGGGGGGCAGAAACACTGAAGCTTTCTTT. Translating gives CASSSGGGGRNTEAFF. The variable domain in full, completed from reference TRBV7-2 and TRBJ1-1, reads GAGVSQSPSNKVTEKGKDVELRCDPISGHTALYWYRQSLGQGLEFLIYFQGNSAPDKSGLPSDRFSAERTGGSVSTLTIQRTQQEDSAVYLCASSSGGGGRNTEAFFGQGTRLTVV.